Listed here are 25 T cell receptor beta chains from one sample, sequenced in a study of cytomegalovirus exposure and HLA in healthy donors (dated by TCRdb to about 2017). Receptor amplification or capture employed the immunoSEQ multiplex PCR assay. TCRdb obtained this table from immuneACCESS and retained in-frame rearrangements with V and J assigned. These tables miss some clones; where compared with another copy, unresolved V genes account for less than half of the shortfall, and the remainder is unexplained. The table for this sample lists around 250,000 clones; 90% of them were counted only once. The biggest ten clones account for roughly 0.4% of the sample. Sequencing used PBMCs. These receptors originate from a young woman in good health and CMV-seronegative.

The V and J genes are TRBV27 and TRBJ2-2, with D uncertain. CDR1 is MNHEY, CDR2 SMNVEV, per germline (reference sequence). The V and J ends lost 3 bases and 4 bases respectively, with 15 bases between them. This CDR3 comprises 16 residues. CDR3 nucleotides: TGTGCCAGCAGTTTCAAACAGCATCGACCCACCGGGGAGCTGTTTTTT. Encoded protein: CASSFKQHRPTGELFF.

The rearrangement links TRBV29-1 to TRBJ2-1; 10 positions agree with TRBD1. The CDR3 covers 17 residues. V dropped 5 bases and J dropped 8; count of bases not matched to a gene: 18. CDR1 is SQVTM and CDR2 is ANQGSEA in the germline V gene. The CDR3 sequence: CSVPSHHPGQGIDEQFF. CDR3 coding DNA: TGCAGCGTTCCCAGCCATCATCCGGGACAGGGGATAGATGAGCAGTTCTTC.

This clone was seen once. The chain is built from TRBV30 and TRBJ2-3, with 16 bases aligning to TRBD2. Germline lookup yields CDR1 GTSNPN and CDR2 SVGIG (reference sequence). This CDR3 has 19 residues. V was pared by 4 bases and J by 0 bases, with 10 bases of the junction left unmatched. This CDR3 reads CAWTSPGTSGGASTDTQYF. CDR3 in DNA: TGTGCCTGGACTTCGCCCGGGACTAGCGGGGGGGCTAGCACAGATACGCAGTATTTT.

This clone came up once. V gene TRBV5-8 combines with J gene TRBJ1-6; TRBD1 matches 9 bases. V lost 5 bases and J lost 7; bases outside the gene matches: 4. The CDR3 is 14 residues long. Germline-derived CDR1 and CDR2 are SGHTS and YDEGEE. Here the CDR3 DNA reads TGTGCCAGCAGGGGACAGGGTAGGAATTCACCCCTCCACTTT. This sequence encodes CASRGQGRNSPLHF.

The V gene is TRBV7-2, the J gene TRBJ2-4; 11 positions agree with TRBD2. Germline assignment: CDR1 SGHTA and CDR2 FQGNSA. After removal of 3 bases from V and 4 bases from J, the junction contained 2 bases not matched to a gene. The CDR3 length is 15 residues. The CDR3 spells CASSFASGGKNIQYF. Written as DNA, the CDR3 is TGTGCCAGCAGCTTTGCTAGCGGGGGGAAAAACATTCAGTACTTC.

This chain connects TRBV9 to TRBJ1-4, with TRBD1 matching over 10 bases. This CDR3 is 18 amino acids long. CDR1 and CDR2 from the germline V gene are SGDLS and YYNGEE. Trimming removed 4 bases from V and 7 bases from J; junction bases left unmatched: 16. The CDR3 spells CASSSDRGRRTQGEKLFF. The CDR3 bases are TGTGCCAGCAGCTCCGACAGGGGGCGTCGGACCCAGGGTGAAAAACTGTTTTTT. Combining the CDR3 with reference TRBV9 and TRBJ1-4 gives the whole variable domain DSGVTQTPKHLITATGQRVTLRCSPRSGDLSVYWYQQSLDQGLQFLIQYYNGEERAKGNILERFSAQQFPDLHSELNLSSLELGDSALYFCASSSDRGRRTQGEKLFFGSGTQLSVL.

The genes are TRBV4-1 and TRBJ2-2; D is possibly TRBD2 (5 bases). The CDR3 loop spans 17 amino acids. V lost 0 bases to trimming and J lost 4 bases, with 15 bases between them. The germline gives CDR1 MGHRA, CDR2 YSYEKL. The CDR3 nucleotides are TGCGCCAGCAGCCAAGATGTCCGGGGTGTCGGCACCGGGGAGCTGTTTTTT. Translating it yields CASSQDVRGVGTGELFF.

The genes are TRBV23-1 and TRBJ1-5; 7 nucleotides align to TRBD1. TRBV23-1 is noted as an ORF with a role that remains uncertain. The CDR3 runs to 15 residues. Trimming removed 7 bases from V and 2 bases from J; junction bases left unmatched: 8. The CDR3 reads CASTGYRGGNQPQHF. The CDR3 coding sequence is TGCGCCAGCACAGGTTACAGGGGCGGCAATCAGCCCCAGCATTTT.

The CDR3 nucleotides read TGTGCCACCTCAACGGGGGGGGCGAACACCGGGGAGCTGTTTTTT. Protein product: CATSTGGANTGELFF. V gene TRBV28 combines with J gene TRBJ2-2; 8 bases match TRBD2. The CDR3 extends over 15 amino acids. Germline-derived CDR1 and CDR2 are MDHEN and SYDVKM. Trimming removed 10 bases from V and 0 bases from J; junction bases left unmatched: 7.

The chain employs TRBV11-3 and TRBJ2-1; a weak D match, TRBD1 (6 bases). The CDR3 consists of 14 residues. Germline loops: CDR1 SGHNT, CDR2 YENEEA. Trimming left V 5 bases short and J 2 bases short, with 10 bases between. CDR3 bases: TGTGCCAGCAGCCCACAGGGCCCCTACAATGAGCAGTTCTTC. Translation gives CASSPQGPYNEQFF. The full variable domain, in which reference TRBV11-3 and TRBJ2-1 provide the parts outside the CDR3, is EAGVVQSPRYKIIEKKQPVAFWCNPISGHNTLYWYLQNLGQGPELLIRYENEEAVDDSQLPKDRFSAERLKGVDSTLKIQPAELGDSAVYLCASSPQGPYNEQFFGPGTRLTVL.

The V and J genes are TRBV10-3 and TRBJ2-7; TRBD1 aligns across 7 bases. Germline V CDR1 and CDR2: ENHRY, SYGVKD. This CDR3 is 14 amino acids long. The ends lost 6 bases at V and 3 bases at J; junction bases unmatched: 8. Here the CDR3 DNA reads TGTGCCATCAGCGTTGCCGGGACAGACTACGAGCAGTACTTC. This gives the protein CAISVAGTDYEQYF.

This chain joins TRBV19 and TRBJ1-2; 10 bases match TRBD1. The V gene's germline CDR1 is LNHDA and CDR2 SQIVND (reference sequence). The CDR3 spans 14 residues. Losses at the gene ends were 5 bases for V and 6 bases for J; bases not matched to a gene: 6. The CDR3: CASSHGTGVNGYTF. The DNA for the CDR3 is TGTGCCAGTAGTCACGGGACAGGGGTTAATGGCTACACCTTC.

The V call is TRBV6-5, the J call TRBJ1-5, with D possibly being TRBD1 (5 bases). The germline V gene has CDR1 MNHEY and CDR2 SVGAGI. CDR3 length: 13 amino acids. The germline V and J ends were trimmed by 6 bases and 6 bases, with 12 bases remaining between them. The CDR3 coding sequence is TGTGCCAGCAGACGTACCGGGGGTCAGCCCCAGCATTTT. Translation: CASRRTGGQPQHF.

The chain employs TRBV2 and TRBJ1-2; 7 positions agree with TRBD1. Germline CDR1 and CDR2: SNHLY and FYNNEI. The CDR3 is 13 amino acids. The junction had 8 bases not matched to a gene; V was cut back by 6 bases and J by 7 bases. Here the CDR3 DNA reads TGTGCCAGCAGCGACACAGGGGTATCTGGCTACACCTTC. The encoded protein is CASSDTGVSGYTF.

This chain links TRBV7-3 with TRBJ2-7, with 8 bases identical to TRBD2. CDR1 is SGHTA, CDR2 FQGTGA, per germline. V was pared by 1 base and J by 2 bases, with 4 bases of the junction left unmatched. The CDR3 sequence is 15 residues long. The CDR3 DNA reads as TGTGCCAGCAGCTTAAGGGCTAGCGGGCCCTACGAGCAGTACTTC. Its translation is CASSLRASGPYEQYF.

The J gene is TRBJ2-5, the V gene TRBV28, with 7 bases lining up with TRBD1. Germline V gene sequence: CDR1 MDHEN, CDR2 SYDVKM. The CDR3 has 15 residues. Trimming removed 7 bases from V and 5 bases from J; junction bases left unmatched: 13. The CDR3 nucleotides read TGTGCCAGCATCCCTCACAGGGGTCACATGGAGACCCAGTACTTC. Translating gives CASIPHRGHMETQYF.

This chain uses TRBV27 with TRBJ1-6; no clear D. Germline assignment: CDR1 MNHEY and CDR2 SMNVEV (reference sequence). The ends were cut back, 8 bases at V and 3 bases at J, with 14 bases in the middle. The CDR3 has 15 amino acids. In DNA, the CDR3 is TGTGCCAGCTCACCGCGTATCCTCTATAATTCACCCCTCCACTTT. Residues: CASSPRILYNSPLHF.

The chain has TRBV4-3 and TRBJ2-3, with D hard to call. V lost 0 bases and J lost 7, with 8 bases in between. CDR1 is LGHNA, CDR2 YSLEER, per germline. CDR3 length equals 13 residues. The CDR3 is CASSQDWQNTQYF. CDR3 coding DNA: TGCGCCAGCAGCCAAGATTGGCAGAATACGCAGTATTTT.

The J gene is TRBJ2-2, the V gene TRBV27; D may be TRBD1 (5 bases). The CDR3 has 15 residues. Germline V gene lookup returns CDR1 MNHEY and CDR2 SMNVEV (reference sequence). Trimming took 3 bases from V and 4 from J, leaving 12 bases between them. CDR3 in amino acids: CASSLGPTGTGELFF. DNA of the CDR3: TGTGCCAGCAGTTTGGGGCCAACAGGCACCGGGGAGCTGTTTTTT.

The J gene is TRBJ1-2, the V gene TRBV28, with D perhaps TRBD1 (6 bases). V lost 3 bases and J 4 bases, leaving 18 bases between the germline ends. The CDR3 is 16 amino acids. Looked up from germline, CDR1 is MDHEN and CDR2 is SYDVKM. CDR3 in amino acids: CASSFRRNREIYGYTF. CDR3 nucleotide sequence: TGTGCCAGCAGTTTCCGACGGAACAGGGAAATCTATGGCTACACCTTC.

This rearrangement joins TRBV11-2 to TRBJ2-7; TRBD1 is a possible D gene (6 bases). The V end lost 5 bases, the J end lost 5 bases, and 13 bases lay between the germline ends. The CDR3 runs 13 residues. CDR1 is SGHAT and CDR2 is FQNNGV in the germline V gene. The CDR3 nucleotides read TGTGCCAGCAGCCCCTCAGGGGTCCACGAGCAGTACTTC. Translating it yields CASSPSGVHEQYF.

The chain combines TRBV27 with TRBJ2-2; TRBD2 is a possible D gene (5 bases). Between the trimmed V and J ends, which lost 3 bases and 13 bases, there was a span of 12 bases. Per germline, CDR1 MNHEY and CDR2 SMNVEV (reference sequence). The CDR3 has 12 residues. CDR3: CASSFGGARLFF. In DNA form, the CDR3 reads TGTGCCAGCAGTTTTGGAGGAGCCCGGCTGTTTTTT.

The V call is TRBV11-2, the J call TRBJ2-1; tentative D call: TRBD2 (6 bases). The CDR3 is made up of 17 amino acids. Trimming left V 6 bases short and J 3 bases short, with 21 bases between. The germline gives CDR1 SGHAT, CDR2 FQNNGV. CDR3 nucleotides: TGTGCCAGCAGTAAGATAGCCGGGACTGGATACTACAATGAGCAGTTCTTC. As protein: CASSKIAGTGYYNEQFF.

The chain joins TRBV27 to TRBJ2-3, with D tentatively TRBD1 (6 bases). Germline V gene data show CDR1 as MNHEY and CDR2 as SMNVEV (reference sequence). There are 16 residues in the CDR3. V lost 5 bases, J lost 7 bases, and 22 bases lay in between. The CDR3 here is CASSPKWGQDVNTQYF. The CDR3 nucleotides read TGTGCCAGCAGTCCTAAGTGGGGGCAAGATGTGAATACGCAGTATTTT.

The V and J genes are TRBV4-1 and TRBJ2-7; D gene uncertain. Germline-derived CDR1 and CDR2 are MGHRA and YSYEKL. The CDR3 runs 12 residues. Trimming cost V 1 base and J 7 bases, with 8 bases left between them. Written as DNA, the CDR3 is TGCGCCAGCAGCCAAGGAATGGCAGAGCAGTACTTC. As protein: CASSQGMAEQYF.